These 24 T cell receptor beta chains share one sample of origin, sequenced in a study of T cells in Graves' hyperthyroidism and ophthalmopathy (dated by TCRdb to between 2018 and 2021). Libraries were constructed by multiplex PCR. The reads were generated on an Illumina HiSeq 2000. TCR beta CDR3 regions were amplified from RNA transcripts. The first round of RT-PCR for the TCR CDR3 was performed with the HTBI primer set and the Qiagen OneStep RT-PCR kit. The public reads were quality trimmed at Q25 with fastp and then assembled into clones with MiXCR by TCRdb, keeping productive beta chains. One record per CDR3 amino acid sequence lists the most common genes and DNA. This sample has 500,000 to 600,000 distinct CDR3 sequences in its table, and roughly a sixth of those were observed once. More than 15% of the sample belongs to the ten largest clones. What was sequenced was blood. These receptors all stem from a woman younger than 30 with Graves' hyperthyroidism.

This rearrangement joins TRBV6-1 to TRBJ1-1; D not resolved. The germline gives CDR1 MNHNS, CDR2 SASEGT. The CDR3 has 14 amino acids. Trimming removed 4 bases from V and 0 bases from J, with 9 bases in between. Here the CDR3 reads CASSGERMNTEAFF. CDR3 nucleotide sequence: TGTGCCAGCAGTGGGGAAAGAATGAACACTGAAGCTTTCTTT.

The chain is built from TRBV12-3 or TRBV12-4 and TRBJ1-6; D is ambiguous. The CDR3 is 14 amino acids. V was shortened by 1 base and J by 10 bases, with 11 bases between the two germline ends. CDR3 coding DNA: TGTGCCAGCAGTTTAGGGAGGGCGGGCTCACCCCTCCACTTT. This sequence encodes CASSLGRAGSPLHF.

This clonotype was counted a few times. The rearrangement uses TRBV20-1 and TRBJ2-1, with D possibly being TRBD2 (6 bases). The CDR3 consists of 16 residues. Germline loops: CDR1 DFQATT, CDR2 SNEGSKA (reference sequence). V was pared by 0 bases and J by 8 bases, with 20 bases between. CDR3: CSARDIGRGKIYEQFF. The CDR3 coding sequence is TGCAGTGCTAGAGATATCGGGCGCGGGAAAATATATGAGCAGTTCTTC.

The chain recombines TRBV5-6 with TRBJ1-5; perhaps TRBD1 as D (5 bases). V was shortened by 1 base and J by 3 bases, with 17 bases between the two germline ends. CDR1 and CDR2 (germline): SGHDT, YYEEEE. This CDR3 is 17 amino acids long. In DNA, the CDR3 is TGTGCCAGCAGCTTGATGTCAGGACAAGGGAACAATCAGCCCCAGCATTTT. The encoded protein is CASSLMSGQGNNQPQHF.

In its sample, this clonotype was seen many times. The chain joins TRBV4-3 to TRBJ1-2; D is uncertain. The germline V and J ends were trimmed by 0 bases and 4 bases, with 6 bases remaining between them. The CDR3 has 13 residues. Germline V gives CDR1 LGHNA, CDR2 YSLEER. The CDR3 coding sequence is TGCGCCAGCAGCCAAGAAAAAGGCTATGGCTACACCTTC. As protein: CASSQEKGYGYTF.

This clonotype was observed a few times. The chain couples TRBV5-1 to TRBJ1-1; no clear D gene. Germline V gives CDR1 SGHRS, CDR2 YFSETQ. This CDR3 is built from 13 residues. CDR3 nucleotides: TGCGCGAGCGGGTTTCGGGAGGGCACTGAAGCTTTCTTT. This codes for CASGFREGTEAFF.

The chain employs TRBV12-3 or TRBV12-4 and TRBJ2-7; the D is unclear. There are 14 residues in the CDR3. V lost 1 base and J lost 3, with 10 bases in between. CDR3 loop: CASSLDLTLYEQYF. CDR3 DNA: TGTGCCAGCAGTTTAGATCTAACCCTCTACGAGCAGTACTTC.

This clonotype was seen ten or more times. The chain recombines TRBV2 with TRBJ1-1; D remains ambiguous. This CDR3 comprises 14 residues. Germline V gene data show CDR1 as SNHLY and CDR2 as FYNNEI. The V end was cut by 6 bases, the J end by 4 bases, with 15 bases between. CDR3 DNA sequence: TGTGCCAGCAGAGAAAGGGAGGAGAGCACTGAAGCTTTCTTT. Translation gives CASREREESTEAFF.

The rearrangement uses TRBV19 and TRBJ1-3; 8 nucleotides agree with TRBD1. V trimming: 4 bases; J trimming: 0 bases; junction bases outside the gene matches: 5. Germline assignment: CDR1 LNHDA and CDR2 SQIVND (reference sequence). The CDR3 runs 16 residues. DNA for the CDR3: TGTGCCAGTAGTAAAGACAGGGGACTCTCTGGAAACACCATATATTTT. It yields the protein CASSKDRGLSGNTIYF.

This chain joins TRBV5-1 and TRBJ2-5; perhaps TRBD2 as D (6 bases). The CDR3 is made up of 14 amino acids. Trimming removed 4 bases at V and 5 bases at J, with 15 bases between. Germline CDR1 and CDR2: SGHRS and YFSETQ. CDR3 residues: CASSHVGGVETQYF. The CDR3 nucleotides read TGCGCCAGCAGCCACGTTGGCGGGGTGGAGACCCAGTACTTC.

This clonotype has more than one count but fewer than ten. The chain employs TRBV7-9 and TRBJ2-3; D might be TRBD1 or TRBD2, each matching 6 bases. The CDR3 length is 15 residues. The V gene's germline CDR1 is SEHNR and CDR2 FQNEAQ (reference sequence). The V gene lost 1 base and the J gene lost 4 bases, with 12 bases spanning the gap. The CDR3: CASSLDSGGSDTQYF. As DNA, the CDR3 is TGTGCCAGCAGCTTAGATTCCGGGGGCTCAGATACGCAGTATTTT.

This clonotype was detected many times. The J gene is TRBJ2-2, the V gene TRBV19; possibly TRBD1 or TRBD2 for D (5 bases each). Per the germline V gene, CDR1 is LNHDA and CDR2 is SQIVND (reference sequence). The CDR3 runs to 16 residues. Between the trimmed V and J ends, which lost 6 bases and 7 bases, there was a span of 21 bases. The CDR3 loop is CASRTNRDRLSGELFF. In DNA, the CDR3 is TGTGCCAGTAGAACCAATAGGGACCGCCTGAGCGGGGAGCTGTTTTTT. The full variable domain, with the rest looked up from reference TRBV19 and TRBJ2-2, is DGGITQSPKYLFRKEGQNVTLSCEQNLNHDAMYWYRQDPGQGLRLIYYSQIVNDFQKGDIAEGYSVSREKKESFPLTVTSAQKNPTAFYLCASRTNRDRLSGELFFGEGSRLTVL.

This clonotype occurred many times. CDR3 coding DNA: TGCAGCGTTGATGCAGGGGAAGGAGAACTGTTTTTT. This translates into CSVDAGEGELFF. The chain recombines TRBV29-1 with TRBJ1-4; a weak D match, TRBD1 (6 bases). This CDR3 has 12 amino acids. Germline V CDR1 and CDR2: SQVTM, ANQGSEA. Trimming cost V 3 bases and J 12 bases, with 14 bases left between them.

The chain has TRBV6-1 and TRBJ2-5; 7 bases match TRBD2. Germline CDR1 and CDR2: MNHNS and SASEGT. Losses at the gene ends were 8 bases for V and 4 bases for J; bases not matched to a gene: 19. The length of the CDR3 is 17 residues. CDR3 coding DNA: TGTGCCAGCCGTCCGGCGGGCGGGAGAGTGGGGGTAGAGACCCAGTACTTC. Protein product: CASRPAGGRVGVETQYF.

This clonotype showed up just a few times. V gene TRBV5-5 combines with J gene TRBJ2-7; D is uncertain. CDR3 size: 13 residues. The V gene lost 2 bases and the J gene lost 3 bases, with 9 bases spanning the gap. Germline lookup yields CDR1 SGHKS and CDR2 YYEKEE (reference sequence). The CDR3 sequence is CASSFISLYEQYF. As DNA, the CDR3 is TGTGCCAGCAGCTTTATTTCGCTCTACGAGCAGTACTTC.

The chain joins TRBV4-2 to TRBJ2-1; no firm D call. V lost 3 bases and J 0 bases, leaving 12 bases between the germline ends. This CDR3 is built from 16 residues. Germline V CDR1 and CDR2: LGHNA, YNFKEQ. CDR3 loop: CASSQPTASSYNEQFF. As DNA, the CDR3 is TGTGCCAGCAGCCAGCCGACGGCCAGCTCCTACAATGAGCAGTTCTTC.

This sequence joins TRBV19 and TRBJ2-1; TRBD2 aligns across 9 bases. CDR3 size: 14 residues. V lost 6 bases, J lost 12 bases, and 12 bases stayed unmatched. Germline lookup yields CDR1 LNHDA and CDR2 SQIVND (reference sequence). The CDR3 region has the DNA TGTGCCAGTAGCCACGGGACTAGCTCAGCGGGGCAGTTCTTC. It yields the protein CASSHGTSSAGQFF.

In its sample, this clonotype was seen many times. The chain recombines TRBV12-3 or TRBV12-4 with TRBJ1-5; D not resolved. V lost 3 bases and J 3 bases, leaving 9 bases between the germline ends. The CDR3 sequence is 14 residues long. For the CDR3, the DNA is TGTGCCAGCAGTTTGTCGCACACCAATCAGCCCCAGCATTTT. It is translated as CASSLSHTNQPQHF.

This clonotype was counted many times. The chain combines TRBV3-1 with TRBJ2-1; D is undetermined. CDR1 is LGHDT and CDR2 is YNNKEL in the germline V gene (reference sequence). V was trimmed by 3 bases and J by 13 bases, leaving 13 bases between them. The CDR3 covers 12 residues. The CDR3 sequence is CASSQGPPGQFF. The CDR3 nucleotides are TGTGCCAGCAGCCAGGGTCCGCCGGGCCAGTTCTTC.

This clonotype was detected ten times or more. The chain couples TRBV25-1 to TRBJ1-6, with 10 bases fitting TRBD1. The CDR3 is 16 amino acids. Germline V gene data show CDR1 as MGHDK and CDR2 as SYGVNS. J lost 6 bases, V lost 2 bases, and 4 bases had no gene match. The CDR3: CASSELGTGVNSPLHF. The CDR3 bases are TGTGCCAGCAGTGAACTTGGGACAGGGGTTAATTCACCCCTCCACTTT.

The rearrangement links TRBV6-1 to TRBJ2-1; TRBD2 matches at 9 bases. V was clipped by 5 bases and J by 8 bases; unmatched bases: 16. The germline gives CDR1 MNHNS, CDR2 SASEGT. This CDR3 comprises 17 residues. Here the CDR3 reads CASSPLGSGGGVYEQFF. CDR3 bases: TGTGCCAGCAGTCCCTTGGGTAGCGGGGGAGGAGTTTATGAGCAGTTCTTC.

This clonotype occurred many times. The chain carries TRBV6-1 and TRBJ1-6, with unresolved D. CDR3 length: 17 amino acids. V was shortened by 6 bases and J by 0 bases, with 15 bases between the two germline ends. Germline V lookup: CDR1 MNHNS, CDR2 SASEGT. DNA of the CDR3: TGTGCCAGCAGAAACCAGCGAGCACGCTCCTATAATTCACCCCTCCACTTT. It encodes CASRNQRARSYNSPLHF.

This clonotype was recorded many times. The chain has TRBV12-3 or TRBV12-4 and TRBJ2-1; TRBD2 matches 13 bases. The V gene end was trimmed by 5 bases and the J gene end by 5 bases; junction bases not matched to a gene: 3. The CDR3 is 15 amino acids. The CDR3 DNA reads TGTGCCAGCAGTCCGGGACTAGCGGGGAACAATGAGCAGTTCTTC. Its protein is CASSPGLAGNNEQFF.

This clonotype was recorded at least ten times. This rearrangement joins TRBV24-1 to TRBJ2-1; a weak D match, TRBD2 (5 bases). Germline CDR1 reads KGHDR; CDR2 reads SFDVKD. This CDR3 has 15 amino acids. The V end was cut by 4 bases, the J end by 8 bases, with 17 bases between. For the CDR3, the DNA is TGTGCCACCAGTGAGGGAGCGCACCCGGTGGATGAGCAGTTCTTC. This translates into CATSEGAHPVDEQFF.